Here is one T cell receptor beta chain with its context. The data originate from a study of spatial heterogeneity in lung cancer. Study-level background: The donors comprised 60 to 80 untreated early-stage non-small cell lung cancer patients. Alpha-chain sequences were detected in numbers that were consistently lower than beta-chain sequences. Averaged across combinations, each unique TCR and UMI pairing appeared more than ten times in raw reads, which were uncorrected.

The CDR3 runs to 16 residues. V lost 5 bases to trimming and J lost 1 base, with 15 bases between them. CDR1 is MDHEN, CDR2 SYDVKM, per germline. The time point: blood at routine non-recurrence follow-up after resection. Whole RNA, which was extracted from tumor, nontumor lung tissue or frozen PBMC, was sequenced without any cell sorting. MiXCR, run by TCRdb on the 5' RACE reads, gives a single entry per CDR3 protein. The data contain approximately 93,000 distinct CDR3 sequences, roughly a fifth of them singletons. This sequence joins TRBV28 and TRBJ1-5, with a tentative D call TRBD1 (6 bases). Sequencing was performed on PBMCs, taken at follow-up. The clonotype was recovered from a male donor with early-stage non-small cell lung cancer. The CDR3 sequence: CASSLSGQKSNQPQHF. The CDR3, as DNA: TGTGCCAGCAGTCTATCAGGACAGAAGAGCAATCAGCCCCAGCATTTT.